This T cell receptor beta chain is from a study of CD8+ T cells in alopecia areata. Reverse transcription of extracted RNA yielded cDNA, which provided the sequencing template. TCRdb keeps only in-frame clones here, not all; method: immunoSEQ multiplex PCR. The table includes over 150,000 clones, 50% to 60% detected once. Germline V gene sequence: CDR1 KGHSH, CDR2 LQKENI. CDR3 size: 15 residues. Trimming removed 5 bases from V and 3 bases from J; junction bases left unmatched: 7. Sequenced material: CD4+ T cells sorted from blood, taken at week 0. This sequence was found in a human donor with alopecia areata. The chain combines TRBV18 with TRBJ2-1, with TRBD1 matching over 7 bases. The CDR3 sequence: CASSVRQGHYNEQFF. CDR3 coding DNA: TGTGCCAGCTCAGTGAGACAGGGACACTACAATGAGCAGTTCTTC.